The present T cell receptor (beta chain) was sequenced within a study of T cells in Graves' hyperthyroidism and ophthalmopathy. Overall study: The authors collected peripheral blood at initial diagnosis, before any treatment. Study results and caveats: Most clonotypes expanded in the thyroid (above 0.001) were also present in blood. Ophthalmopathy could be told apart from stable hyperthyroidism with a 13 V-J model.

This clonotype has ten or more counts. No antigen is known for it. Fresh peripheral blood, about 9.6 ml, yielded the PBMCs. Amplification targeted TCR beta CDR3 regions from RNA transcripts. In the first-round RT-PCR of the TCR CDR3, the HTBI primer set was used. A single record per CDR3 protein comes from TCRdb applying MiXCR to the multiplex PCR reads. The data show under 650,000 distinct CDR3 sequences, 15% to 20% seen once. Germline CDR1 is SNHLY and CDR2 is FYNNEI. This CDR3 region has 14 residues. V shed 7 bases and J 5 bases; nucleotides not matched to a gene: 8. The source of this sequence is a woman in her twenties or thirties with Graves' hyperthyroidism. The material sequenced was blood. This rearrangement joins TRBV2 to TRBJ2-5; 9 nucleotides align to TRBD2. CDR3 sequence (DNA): TGTGCCAGCAAAGGGGTAGCGGGAGAGGAGACCCAGTACTTC. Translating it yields CASKGVAGEETQYF. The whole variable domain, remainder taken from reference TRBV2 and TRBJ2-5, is EPEVTQTPSHQVTQMGQEVILRCVPISNHLYFYWYRQILGQKVEFLVSFYNNEISEKSEIFDDQFSVERPDGSNFTLKIRSTKLEDSAMYFCASKGVAGEETQYFGPGTRLLVL.